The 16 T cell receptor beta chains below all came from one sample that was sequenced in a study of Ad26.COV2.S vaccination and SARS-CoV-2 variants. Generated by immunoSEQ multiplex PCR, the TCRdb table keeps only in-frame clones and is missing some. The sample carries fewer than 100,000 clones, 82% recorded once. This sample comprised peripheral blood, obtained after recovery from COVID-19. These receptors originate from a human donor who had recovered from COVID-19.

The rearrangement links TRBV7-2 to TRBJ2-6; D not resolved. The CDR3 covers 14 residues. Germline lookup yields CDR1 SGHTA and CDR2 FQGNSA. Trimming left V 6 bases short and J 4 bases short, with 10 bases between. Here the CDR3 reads CASSRVNGANVLTF. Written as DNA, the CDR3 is TGTGCCAGCAGTAGAGTTAACGGGGCCAACGTCCTGACTTTC.

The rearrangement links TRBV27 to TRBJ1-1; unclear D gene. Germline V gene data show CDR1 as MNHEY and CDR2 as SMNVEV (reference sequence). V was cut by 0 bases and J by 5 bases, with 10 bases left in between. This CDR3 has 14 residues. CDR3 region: CASSLSPGRTEAFF. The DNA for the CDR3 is TGTGCCAGCAGTTTATCCCCCGGGAGGACTGAAGCTTTCTTT.

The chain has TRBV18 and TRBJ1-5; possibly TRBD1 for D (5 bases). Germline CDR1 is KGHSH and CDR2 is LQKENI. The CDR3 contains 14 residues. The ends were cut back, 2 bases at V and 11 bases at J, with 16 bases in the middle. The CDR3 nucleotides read TGTGCCAGCTCACCAGGGGGATCAGCGTCCACCCAGCATTTT. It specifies CASSPGGSASTQHF. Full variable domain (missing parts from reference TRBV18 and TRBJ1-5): NAGVMQNPRHLVRRRGQEARLRCSPMKGHSHVYWYRQLPEEGLKFMVYLQKENIIDESGMPKERFSAEFPKEGPSILRIQQVVRGDSAAYFCASSPGGSASTQHFGDGTRLSIL.

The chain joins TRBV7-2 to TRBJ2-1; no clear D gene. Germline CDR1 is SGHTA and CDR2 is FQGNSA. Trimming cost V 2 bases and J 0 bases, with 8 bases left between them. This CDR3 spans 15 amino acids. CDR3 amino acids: CASSLIGSSYNEQFF. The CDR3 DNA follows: TGTGCCAGCAGCTTAATCGGTAGCTCCTACAATGAGCAGTTCTTC.

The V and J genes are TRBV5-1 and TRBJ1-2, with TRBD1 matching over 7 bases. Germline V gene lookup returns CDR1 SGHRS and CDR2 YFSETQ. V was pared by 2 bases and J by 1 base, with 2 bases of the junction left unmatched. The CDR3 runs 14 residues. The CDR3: CASSLQGFNYGYTF. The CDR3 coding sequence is TGCGCCAGCAGCTTACAGGGGTTTAACTATGGCTACACCTTC. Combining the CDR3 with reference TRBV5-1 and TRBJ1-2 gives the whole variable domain KAGVTQTPRYLIKTRGQQVTLSCSPISGHRSVSWYQQTPGQGLQFLFEYFSETQRNKGNFPGRFSGRQFSNSRSEMNVSTLELGDSALYLCASSLQGFNYGYTFGSGTRLTVV.

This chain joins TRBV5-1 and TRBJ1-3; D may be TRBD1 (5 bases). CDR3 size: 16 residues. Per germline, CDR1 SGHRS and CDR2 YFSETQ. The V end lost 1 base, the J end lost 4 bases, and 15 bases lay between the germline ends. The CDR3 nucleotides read TGCGCCAGCAGCTTGTTCCCCAGGGAGGAGGGAAACACCATATATTTT. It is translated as CASSLFPREEGNTIYF.

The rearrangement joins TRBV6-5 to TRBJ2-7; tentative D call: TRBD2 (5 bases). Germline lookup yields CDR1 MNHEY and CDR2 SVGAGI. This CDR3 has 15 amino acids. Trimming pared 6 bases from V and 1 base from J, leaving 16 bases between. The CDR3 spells CASREDRFSSYEQYF. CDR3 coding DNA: TGTGCCAGCAGGGAGGACCGTTTTTCGTCCTACGAGCAGTACTTC.

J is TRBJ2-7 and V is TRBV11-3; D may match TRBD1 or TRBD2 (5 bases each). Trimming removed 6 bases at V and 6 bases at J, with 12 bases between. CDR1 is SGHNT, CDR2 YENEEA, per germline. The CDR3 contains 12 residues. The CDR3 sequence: CASSRSGTEQYF. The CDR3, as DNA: TGTGCCAGCAGTCGGTCAGGGACCGAGCAGTACTTC.

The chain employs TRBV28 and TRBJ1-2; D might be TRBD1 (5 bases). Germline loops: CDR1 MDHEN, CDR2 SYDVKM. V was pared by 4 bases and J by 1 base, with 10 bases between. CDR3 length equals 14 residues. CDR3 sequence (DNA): TGTGCCAGCAGTTATAGGGGCAATAACTATGGCTACACCTTC. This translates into CASSYRGNNYGYTF.

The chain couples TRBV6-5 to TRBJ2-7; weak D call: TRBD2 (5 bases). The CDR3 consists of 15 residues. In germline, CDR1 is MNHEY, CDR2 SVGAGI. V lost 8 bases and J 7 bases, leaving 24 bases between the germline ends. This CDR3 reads CASHGAEAPMREQYF. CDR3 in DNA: TGTGCCAGCCACGGAGCGGAGGCCCCCATGCGGGAGCAGTACTTC.

CDR3 loop: CASPTSGRDEYWYNEQFF. CDR3 DNA sequence: TGTGCCAGCCCGACTAGCGGGAGGGACGAGTATTGGTACAATGAGCAGTTCTTC. The chain uses TRBV7-9 and TRBJ2-1, with 14 bases fitting TRBD2. The CDR3 runs to 18 residues. CDR1 SEHNR and CDR2 FQNEAQ come from the germline V gene (reference sequence). V was clipped by 8 bases and J by 4 bases; unmatched bases: 13.

The CDR3 DNA reads as TGTGCCAGCAATAACGGTATTGAAGCTTTCTTT. Amino acid sequence: CASNNGIEAFF. V gene TRBV28 combines with J gene TRBJ1-1; no definite D call. CDR1 is MDHEN and CDR2 is SYDVKM in the germline V gene. The germline V and J ends were trimmed by 7 bases and 7 bases, with 10 bases remaining between them. The CDR3 spans 11 residues.

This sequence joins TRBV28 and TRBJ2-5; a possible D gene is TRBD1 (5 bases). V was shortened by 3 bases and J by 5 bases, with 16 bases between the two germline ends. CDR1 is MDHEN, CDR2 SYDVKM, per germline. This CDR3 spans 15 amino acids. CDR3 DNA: TGTGCCAGCAGTTTTAGCCAGGGCCGGCGGGAGACCCAGTACTTC. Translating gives CASSFSQGRRETQYF.

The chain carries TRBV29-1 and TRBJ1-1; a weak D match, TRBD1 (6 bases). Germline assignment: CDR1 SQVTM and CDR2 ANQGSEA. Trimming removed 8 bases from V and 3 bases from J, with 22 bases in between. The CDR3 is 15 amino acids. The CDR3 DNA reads TGCAGCACCTGCGTGGAGGGGGGCGCTTACACTGAAGCTTTCTTT. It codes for CSTCVEGGAYTEAFF.

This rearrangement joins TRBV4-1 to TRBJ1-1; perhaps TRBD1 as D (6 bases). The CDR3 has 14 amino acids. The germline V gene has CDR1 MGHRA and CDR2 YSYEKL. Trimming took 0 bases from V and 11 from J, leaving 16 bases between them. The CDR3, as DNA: TGCGCCAGCAGCCAAGAAAGGGGACACCGTTGGGCTTTCTTT. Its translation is CASSQERGHRWAFF.

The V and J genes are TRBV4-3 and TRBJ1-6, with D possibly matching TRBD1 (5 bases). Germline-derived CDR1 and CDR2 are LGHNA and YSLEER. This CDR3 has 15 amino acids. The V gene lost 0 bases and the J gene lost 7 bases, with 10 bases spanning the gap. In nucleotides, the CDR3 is TGCGCCAGCAGCCAAGATATGAGGACAAATTCACCCCTCCACTTT. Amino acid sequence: CASSQDMRTNSPLHF.